The rows below give T cell receptor beta chains drawn from one sample of a study of shared clonotypes between healthy human individuals. The table came from immunoSEQ multiplex PCR; TCRdb's copy has only in-frame clones and leaves some out. The sample records about 2 million clones, roughly 95% being singletons. Sequences were obtained from naive CD4+ T cells sorted from blood. All receptors come from a young man in good health. The CDR3 runs from the conserved cysteine through the conserved F or W. The order of the fields is D gene, clone size, V gene, J gene, CDR3 protein, CDR3 DNA. D genes are given only for firm matches. Expanded clones get a size class; other rows say once, few or many, or leave the size out.

>-|-|TRBV11-2|TRBJ1-1
CASSLEGLKNTEAFF
TGTGCCAGCAGCTTAGAAGGCCTGAAGAACACTGAAGCTTTCTTT
>TRBD1|few|TRBV19|TRBJ1-2
CASSIGTGFGYTF
TGTGCCAGTAGTATTGGGACAGGGTTTGGCTACACCTTC
>-|-|TRBV6-1|TRBJ2-2
CASSTTGTGELFF
TGTGCCAGCAGTACCACGGGGACCGGGGAGCTGTTTTTT
>TRBD1|-|TRBV4-1|TRBJ1-5
CASSQTDRERFQPQHF
TGCGCCAGCAGCCAAACGGACAGGGAGCGTTTTCAGCCCCAGCATTTT
>TRBD1|-|TRBV30|TRBJ1-1
CAYDRGNTEAFF
TGTGCCTACGACAGGGGGAACACTGAAGCTTTCTTT
>TRBD1|-|TRBV27|TRBJ2-7
CASSLMGTGGYEQYF
TGTGCCAGCAGTTTAATGGGGACAGGGGGCTACGAGCAGTACTTC
>-|-|TRBV5-4|TRBJ2-3
CASSRQEISTDTQYF
TGTGCCAGCAGCCGACAGGAAATTTCCACAGATACGCAGTATTTT
>-|-|TRBV5-1|TRBJ2-7
CASSLEGEQYF
TGCGCCAGCAGCTTGGAGGGCGAGCAGTACTTC
>TRBD2|-|TRBV25-1|TRBJ2-3
CASSESAPGGSTDTQYF
TGTGCCAGCAGTGAATCCGCCCCGGGGGGGAGCACAGATACGCAGTATTTT
>TRBD1|-|TRBV7-8|TRBJ1-2
CASSLGRQGGYGYTF
TGTGCCAGCAGCTTAGGTCGACAGGGGGGGTATGGCTACACCTTC
>-|-|TRBV6-1|TRBJ1-2
CASSGGGFGYTF
TGTGCCAGCAGCGGCGGGGGCTTTGGCTACACCTTC
>TRBD1|-|TRBV5-4|TRBJ2-3
CASSILDLDRDTQYF
TGTGCCAGCAGCATATTAGACTTGGACAGGGATACGCAGTATTTT
>TRBD1|-|TRBV5-1|TRBJ2-5
CASSLSTGVLETQYF
TGCGCCAGCAGCTTGTCGACAGGGGTCTTGGAGACCCAGTACTTC
>-|-|TRBV7-9|TRBJ1-3
CASSRLGSGNTIYF
TGTGCCAGCAGCCGGCTGGGCTCTGGAAACACCATATATTTT
>-|-|TRBV13|TRBJ1-3
CASSFEIGRGNTIYF
TGTGCCAGCAGCTTCGAGATTGGACGGGGGAACACCATATATTTT
>-|-|TRBV9|TRBJ1-2
CASSREGTSNYGYTF
TGTGCCAGCAGCCGGGAGGGAACTTCGAACTATGGCTACACCTTC
>TRBD2|-|TRBV18|TRBJ2-3
CASSPLAGGPSDTQYF
TGTGCCAGCTCACCGCTAGCGGGAGGGCCCTCGGATACGCAGTATTTT
>TRBD2|once|TRBV11-2|TRBJ2-5
CASRLLAEETQYF
TGTGCCAGCAGGTTACTAGCGGAAGAGACCCAGTACTTC
>TRBD1|-|TRBV5-1|TRBJ2-6
CASSPGQGAGANVLTF
TGCGCCAGCAGCCCGGGACAGGGAGCTGGGGCCAACGTCCTGACTTTC
>TRBD1|-|TRBV28|TRBJ1-2
CASTIRQGASYGYTF
TGTGCCAGCACCATAAGACAGGGGGCGAGCTATGGCTACACCTTC
>TRBD1|-|TRBV5-6|TRBJ1-4
CASSLEGTANEKLFF
TGTGCCAGCAGCTTGGAAGGGACAGCCAATGAAAAACTGTTTTTT
>-|-|TRBV18|TRBJ1-5
CASSRSVNQPQHF
TGTGCCAGCTCACGGTCAGTCAATCAGCCCCAGCATTTT
>-|-|TRBV28|TRBJ2-3
CASSLPSTDTQYF
TGTGCCAGCAGTTTGCCAAGCACAGATACGCAGTATTTT
>-|-|TRBV7-9|TRBJ1-3
CASSLIAQGPGNTIYF
TGTGCCAGCAGCTTAATTGCCCAGGGTCCTGGAAACACCATATATTTT
>-|-|TRBV6-5|TRBJ2-7
CASSSGVGSYEQYF
TGTGCCAGCAGCTCCGGGGTTGGATCCTACGAGCAGTACTTC
>TRBD1|-|TRBV28|TRBJ1-1
CASKRDSLDGFF
TGTGCCAGCAAACGGGACAGTTTGGATGGTTTCTTT
>-|-|TRBV18|TRBJ1-3
CASSPNGHGSGNTIYF
TGTGCCAGCTCACCCAACGGACATGGCTCTGGAAACACCATATATTTT
>TRBD2|-|TRBV28|TRBJ2-7
CASSTSGKVNEQYF
TGTGCCAGCAGTACTAGCGGGAAAGTCAACGAGCAGTACTTC
>-|-|TRBV11-2|TRBJ1-4
CASSTQGGSWEKLFF
TGTGCCAGCAGCACTCAGGGAGGGTCTTGGGAAAAACTGTTTTTT
>TRBD2|-|TRBV11-3|TRBJ2-5
CASSLGGKETQYF
TGTGCCAGCAGCTTGGGGGGGAAAGAGACCCAGTACTTC
>-|-|TRBV5-4|TRBJ2-3
CASSPGARGLKGDTQYF
TGTGCCAGCAGCCCCGGGGCCAGGGGACTAAAGGGGGATACGCAGTATTTT
>-|-|TRBV18|TRBJ2-7
CASSPRRTDYEQYF
TGTGCCAGCTCACCACGGCGAACAGACTACGAGCAGTACTTC
>TRBD1|-|TRBV9|TRBJ1-1
CASSPQTGGLAEAFF
TGTGCCAGCAGCCCCCAGACAGGGGGTCTCGCTGAAGCTTTCTTT
>-|-|TRBV18|TRBJ1-3
CASSLGPSGNTIYF
TGTGCCAGCTCACTGGGTCCCTCTGGAAACACCATATATTTT
>TRBD2|-|TRBV5-1|TRBJ2-3
CASRTSGGRTDTQYF
TGCGCCAGCAGGACTAGCGGGGGACGCACAGATACGCAGTATTTT